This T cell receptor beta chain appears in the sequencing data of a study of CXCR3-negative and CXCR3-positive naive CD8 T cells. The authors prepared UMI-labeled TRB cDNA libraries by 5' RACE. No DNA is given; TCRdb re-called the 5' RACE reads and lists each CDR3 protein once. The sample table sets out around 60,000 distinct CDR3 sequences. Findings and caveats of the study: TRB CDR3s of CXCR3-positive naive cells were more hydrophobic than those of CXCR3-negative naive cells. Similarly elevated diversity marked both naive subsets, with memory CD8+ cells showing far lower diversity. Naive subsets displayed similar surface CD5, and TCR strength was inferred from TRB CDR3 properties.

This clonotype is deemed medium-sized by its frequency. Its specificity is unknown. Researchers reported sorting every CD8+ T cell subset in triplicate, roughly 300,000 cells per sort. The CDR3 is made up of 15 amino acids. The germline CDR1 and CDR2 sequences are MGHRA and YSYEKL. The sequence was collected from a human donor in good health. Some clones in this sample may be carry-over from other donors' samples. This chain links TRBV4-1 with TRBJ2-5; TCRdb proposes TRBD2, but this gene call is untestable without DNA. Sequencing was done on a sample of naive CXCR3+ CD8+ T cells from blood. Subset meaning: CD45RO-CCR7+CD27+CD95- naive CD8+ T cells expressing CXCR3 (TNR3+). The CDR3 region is CASSQLAVVQETQYF.